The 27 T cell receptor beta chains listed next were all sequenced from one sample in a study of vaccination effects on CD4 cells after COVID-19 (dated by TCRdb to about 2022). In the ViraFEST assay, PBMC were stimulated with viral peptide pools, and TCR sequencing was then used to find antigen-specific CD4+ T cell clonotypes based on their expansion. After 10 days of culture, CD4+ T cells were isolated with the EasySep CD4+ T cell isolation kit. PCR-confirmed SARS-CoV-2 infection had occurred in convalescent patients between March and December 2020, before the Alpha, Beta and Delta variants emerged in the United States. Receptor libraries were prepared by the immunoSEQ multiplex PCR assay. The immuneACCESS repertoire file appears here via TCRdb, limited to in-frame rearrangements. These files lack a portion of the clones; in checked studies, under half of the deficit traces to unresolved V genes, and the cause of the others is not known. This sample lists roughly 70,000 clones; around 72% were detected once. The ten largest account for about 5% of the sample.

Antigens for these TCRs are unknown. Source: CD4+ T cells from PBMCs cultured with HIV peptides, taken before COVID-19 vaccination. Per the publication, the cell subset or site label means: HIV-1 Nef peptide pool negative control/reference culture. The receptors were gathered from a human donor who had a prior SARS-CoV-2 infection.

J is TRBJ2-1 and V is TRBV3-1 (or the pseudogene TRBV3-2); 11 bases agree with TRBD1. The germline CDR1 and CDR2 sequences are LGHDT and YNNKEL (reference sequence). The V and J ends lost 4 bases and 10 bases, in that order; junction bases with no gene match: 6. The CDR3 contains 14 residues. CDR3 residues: CASSLGTGGREQFF. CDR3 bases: TGTGCCAGCAGCCTCGGGACAGGGGGTAGGGAGCAGTTCTTC.

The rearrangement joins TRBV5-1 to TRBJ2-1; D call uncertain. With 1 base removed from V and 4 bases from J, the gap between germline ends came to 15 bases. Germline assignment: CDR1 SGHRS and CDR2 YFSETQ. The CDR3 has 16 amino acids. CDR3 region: CASSLQASTLYNEQFF. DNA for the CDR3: TGCGCCAGCAGCTTGCAGGCCTCGACTTTATACAATGAGCAGTTCTTC.

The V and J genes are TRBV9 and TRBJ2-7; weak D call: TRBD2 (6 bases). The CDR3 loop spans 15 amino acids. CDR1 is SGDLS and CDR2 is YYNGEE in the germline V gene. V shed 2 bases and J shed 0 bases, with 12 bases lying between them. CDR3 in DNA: TGTGCCAGCAGCGTGAGTGCGGGGACCTCCTACGAGCAGTACTTC. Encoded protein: CASSVSAGTSYEQYF. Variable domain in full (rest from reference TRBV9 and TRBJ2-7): DSGVTQTPKHLITATGQRVTLRCSPRSGDLSVYWYQQSLDQGLQFLIQYYNGEERAKGNILERFSAQQFPDLHSELNLSSLELGDSALYFCASSVSAGTSYEQYFGPGTRLTVT.

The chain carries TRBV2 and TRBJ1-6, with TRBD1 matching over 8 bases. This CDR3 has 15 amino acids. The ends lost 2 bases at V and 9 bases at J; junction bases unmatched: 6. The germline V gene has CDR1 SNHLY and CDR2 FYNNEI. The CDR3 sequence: CASSEIWGTGSPLHF. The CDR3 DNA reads TGTGCCAGCAGTGAAATTTGGGGGACAGGTTCACCCCTCCACTTT.

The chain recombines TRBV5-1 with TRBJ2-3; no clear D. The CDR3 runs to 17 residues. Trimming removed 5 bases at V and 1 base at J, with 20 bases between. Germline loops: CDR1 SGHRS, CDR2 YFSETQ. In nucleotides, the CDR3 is TGCGCCAGCAGAAACGAGCCGACGGAAGAGCGCACAGATACGCAGTATTTT. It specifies CASRNEPTEERTDTQYF.

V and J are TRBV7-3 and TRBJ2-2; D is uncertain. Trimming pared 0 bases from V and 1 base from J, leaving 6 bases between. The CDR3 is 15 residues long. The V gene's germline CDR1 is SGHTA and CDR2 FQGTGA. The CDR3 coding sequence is TGTGCCAGCAGCTTAACGACCGAGAACACCGGGGAGCTGTTTTTT. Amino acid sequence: CASSLTTENTGELFF.

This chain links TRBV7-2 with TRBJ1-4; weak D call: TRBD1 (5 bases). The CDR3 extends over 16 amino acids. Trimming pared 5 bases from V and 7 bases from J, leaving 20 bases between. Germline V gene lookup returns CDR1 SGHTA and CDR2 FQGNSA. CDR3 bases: TGTGCCAGCAGCGCCGGGTTGACGGGGGTAGCTGAAAAACTGTTTTTT. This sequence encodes CASSAGLTGVAEKLFF.

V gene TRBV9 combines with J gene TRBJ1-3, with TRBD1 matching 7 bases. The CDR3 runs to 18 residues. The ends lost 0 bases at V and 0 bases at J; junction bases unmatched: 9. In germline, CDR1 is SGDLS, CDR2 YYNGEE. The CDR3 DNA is TGTGCCAGCAGCGTAGGCCCCCGACAGGGTGACTCTGGAAACACCATATATTTT. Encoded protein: CASSVGPRQGDSGNTIYF. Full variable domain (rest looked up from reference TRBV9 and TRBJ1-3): DSGVTQTPKHLITATGQRVTLRCSPRSGDLSVYWYQQSLDQGLQFLIQYYNGEERAKGNILERFSAQQFPDLHSELNLSSLELGDSALYFCASSVGPRQGDSGNTIYFGEGSWLTVV.

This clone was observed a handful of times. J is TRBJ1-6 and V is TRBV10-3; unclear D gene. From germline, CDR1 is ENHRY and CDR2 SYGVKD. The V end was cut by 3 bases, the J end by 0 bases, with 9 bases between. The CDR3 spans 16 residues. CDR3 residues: CAISDDGSSYNSPLHF. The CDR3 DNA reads TGTGCCATCAGTGATGACGGGAGCTCCTATAATTCACCCCTCCACTTT.

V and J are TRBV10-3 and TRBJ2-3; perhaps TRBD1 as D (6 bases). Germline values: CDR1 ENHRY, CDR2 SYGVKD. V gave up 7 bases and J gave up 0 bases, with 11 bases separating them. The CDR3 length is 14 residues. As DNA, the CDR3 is TGTGCCATCAAGGGGGTCTCTAGCACAGATACGCAGTATTTT. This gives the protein CAIKGVSSTDTQYF.

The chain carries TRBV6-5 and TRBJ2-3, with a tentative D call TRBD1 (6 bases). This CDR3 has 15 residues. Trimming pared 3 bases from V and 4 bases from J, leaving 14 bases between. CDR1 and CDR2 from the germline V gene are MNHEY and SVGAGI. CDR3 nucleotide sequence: TGTGCCAGCAGTTATGGCCAGGGGCCCGCAGATACGCAGTATTTT. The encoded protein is CASSYGQGPADTQYF.

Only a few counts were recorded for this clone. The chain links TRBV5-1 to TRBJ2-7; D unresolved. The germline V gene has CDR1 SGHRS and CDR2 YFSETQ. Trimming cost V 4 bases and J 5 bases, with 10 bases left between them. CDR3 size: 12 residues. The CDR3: CASSPPGDEQYF. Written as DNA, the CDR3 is TGCGCCAGCAGCCCGCCTGGGGACGAGCAGTACTTC.

The CDR3 nucleotides are TGTGCCAGCGGGGGGACAGGGGGCAACTATGGCTACACCTTC. The encoded protein is CASGGTGGNYGYTF. V and J are TRBV6-5 and TRBJ1-2; 12 nucleotides agree with TRBD1. CDR3 size: 14 residues. Germline V gene sequence: CDR1 MNHEY, CDR2 SVGAGI. Trimming took 8 bases from V and 2 from J; bases not matched to a gene: 3.

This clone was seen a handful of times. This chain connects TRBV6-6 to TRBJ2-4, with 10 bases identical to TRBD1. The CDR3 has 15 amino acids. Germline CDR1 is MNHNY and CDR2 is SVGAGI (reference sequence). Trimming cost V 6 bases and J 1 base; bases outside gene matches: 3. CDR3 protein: CASSRGQGAKNIQYF. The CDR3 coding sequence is TGTGCCAGCAGCCGGGGACAGGGGGCCAAAAACATTCAGTACTTC.

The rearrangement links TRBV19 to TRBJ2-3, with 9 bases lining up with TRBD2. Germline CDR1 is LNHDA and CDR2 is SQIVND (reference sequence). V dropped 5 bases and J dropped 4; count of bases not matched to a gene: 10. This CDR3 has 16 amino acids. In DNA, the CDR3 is TGTGCCAGTAGTTCCACGGCGCGGGGGGGCCCAGATACGCAGTATTTT. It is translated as CASSSTARGGPDTQYF.

Here the CDR3 reads CASSHRGQGNTIYF. CDR3 in DNA: TGTGCCAGCAGCCACCGGGGGCAAGGAAACACCATATATTTT. This sequence joins TRBV3-1 (or the pseudogene TRBV3-2) and TRBJ1-3; weak D call: TRBD1 (6 bases). CDR1 is LGHDT and CDR2 is YNNKEL in the germline V gene (reference sequence). Deletions cut 3 bases from V and 4 bases from J, with 10 bases between. This CDR3 has 14 residues.

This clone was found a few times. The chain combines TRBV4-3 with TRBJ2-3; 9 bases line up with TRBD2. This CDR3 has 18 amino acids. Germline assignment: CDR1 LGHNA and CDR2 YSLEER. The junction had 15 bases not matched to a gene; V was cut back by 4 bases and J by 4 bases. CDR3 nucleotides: TGCGCCAGCAGCCGAAGGAATGGTTTTAGCGGGAGCGCAGATACGCAGTATTTT. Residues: CASSRRNGFSGSADTQYF.

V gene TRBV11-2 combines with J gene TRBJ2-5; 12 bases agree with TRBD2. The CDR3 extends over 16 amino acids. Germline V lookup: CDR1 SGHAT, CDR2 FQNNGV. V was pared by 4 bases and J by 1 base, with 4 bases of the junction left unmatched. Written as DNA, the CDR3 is TGTGCCAGCAGCTCACTAGCGGGAGGTCTCCAAGAGACCCAGTACTTC. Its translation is CASSSLAGGLQETQYF.

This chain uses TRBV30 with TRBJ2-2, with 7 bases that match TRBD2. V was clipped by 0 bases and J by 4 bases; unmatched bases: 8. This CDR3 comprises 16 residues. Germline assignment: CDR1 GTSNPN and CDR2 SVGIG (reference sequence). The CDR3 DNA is TGTGCCTGGAGTGTATTGGCGGGAGCGGGCACCGGGGAGCTGTTTTTT. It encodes CAWSVLAGAGTGELFF.

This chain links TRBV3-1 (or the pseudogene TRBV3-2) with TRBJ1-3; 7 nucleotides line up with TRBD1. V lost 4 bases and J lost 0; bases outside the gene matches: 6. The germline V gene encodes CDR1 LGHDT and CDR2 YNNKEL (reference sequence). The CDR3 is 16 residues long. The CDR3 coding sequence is TGTGCCAGCAGCCCGGGACAGTTACGCTCTGGAAACACCATATATTTT. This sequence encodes CASSPGQLRSGNTIYF.

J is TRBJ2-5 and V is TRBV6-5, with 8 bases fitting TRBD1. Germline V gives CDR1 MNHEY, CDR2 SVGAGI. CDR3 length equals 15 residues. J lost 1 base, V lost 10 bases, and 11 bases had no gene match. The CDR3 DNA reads TGTGCCACCGCGACCGGGACAGGCTTCCAAGAGACCCAGTACTTC. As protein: CATATGTGFQETQYF.

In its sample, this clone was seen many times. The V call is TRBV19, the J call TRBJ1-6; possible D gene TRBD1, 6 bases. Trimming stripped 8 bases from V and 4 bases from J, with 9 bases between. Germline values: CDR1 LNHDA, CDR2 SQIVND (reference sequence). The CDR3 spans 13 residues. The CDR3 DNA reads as TGTGCCAGTCAGGGGACTTATAATTCACCCCTCCACTTT. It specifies CASQGTYNSPLHF. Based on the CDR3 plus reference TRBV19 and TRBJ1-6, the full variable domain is DGGITQSPKYLFRKEGQNVTLSCEQNLNHDAMYWYRQDPGQGLRLIYYSQIVNDFQKGDIAEGYSVSREKKESFPLTVTSAQKNPTAFYLCASQGTYNSPLHFGNGTRLTVT.

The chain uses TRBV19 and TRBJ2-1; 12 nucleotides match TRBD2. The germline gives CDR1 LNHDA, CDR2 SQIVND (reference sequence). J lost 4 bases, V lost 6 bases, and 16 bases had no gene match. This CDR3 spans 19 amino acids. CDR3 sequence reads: CASSGLAGGSQGGYNEQFF. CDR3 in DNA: TGTGCCAGTAGCGGCCTAGCGGGAGGGTCGCAGGGGGGGTACAATGAGCAGTTCTTC.

This CDR3 reads CASSHTSGGGNQPQHF. The CDR3, as DNA: TGTGCCAGCTCACACACCTCGGGCGGGGGCAATCAGCCCCAGCATTTT. V gene TRBV18 combines with J gene TRBJ1-5; no firm D call. Germline V gene data show CDR1 as KGHSH and CDR2 as LQKENI. This CDR3 is 16 amino acids long. Deletions cut 4 bases from V and 2 bases from J, with 15 bases between.

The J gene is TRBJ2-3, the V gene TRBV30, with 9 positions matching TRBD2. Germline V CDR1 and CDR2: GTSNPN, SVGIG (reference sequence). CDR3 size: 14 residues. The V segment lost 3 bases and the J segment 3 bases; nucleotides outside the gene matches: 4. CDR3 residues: CAWRVAGATDTQYF. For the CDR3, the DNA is TGTGCCTGGAGGGTAGCGGGAGCAACAGATACGCAGTATTTT.

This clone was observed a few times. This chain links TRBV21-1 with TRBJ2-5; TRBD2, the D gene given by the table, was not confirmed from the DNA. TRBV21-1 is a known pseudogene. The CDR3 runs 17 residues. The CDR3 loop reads CASSLPYGTYHQETQYF. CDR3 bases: TGTGCCAGCAGCCTCCCATATGGGACTTATCATCAAGAGACCCAGTACTTC.

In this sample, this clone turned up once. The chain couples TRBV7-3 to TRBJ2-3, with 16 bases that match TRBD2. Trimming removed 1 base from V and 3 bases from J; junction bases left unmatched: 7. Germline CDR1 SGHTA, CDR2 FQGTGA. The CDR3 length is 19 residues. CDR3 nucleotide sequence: TGTGCCAGCAGCTTAATTGGGACTAGCGGGAGGGCTAAAACAGATACGCAGTATTTT. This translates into CASSLIGTSGRAKTDTQYF.